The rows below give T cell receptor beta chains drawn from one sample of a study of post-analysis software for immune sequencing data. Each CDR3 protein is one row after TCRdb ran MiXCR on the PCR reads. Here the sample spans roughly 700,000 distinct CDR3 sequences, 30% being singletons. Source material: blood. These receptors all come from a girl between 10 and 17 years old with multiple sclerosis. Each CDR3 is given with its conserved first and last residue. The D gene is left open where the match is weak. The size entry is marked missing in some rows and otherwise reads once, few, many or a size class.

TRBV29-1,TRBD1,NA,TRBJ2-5,CSVKQGRETQYF,TGCAGCGTTAAACAGGGGCGAGAGACCCAGTACTTC
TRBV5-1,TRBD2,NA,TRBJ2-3,CASTVEGAGASTDTQYF,TGCGCCAGCACCGTTGAGGGAGCGGGGGCCAGCACAGATACGCAGTATTTT
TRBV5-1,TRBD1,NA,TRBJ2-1,CASSPGTGGHNEQFF,TGCGCCAGCAGCCCGGGGACAGGGGGCCACAATGAGCAGTTCTTC
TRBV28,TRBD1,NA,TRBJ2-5,CASSGRGIVETQYF,TGTGCCAGCTCAGGCAGGGGGATAGTGGAGACCCAGTACTTC
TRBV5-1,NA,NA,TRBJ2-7,CASRLGPPRSYEQYF,TGCGCCAGCAGGTTGGGACCCCCACGGAGCTACGAGCAGTACTTC
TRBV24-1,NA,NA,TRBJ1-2,CATSDTTGYGYTF,TGTGCCACCAGTGATACGACGGGTTATGGCTACACCTTC
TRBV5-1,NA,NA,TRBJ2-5,CASSPSSQGSAHNF,TGCGCCAGCAGCCCCTCCTCCCAGGGATCGGCCCATAACTTC
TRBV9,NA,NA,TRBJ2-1,CASSVVRADWVDEQFF,TGTGCCAGCAGCGTAGTTCGGGCCGACTGGGTCGATGAGCAGTTCTTC
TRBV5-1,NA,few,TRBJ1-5,CASSLDGYQPQHF,TGCGCCAGCAGCTTGGACGGATATCAGCCCCAGCATTTT
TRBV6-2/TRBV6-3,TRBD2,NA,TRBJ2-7,CASSLAATYNEQYF,TGTGCCAGCAGCCTAGCGGCGACCTACAATGAGCAGTACTTC
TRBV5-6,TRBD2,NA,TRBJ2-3,CASSLGVGRTDTQYF,TGTGCCAGCAGCTTGGGCGTCGGGAGGACAGATACGCAGTATTTT
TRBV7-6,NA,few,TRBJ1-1,CASSFQGHTEAFF,TGTGCCAGCAGCTTTCAGGGCCACACTGAAGCTTTCTTT
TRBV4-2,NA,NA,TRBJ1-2,CASSGSGDGYTF,TGTGCCAGCAGCGGGTCCGGGGACGGCTACACCTTC
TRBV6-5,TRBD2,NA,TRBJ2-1,CATSGGAGNEQFF,TGTGCCACCAGCGGGGGGGCGGGCAATGAGCAGTTCTTC
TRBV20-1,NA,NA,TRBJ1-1,CSASSRNTEAFF,TGCAGTGCTAGTAGCAGGAACACTGAAGCTTTCTTT
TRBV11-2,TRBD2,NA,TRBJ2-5,CASEGLAGGETQYF,TGTGCCAGCGAAGGACTAGCGGGAGGAGAGACCCAGTACTTC
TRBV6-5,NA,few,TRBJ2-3,CASRKLGSTDTQYF,TGTGCCAGCCGAAAACTCGGGAGCACAGATACGCAGTATTTT
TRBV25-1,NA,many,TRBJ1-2,CASSAAGSYGYTF,TGTGCCAGCAGTGCGGCCGGGAGCTATGGCTACACCTTC
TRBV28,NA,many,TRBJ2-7,CASSPVRLLSSYEQYF,TGTGCCAGCAGTCCCGTCAGGCTCCTCTCCTCCTACGAGCAGTACTTC
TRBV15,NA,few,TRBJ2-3,CVTHPSTSTDTQYF,TGTGTCACCCATCCCTCTACTAGCACAGATACGCAGTATTTT
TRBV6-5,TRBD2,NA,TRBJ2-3,CASSYLLAGRTDTQYF,TGTGCCAGCAGTTACCTACTAGCGGGGCGCACAGATACGCAGTATTTT
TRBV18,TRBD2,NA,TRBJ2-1,CASSPQRGQHNEQFF,TGTGCCAGCTCACCCCAGCGGGGCCAGCACAATGAGCAGTTCTTC
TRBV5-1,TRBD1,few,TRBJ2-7,CASSLAGTEYNEQYF,TGCGCCAGCAGCTTGGCCGGGACAGAGTACAACGAGCAGTACTTC
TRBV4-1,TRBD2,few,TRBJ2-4,CASSQDPPVSGGAKNIQYF,TGCGCCAGCAGCCAAGATCCTCCGGTCAGCGGGGGGGCCAAAAACATTCAGTACTTC
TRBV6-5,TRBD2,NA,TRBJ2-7,CASSYSRGSSYNEQYF,TGTGCCAGCAGTTACTCGCGGGGGAGCTCCTACAATGAGCAGTACTTC
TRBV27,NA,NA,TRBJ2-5,CASMDAGAGKTQYF,TGTGCCAGCATGGACGCGGGGGCCGGAAAGACCCAGTACTTC
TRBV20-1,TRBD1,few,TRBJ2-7,CSARDGQGPYEQYF,TGCAGTGCTCGAGACGGACAGGGTCCCTACGAGCAGTACTTC
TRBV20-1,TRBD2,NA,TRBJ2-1,CSARGGGRAYNEQFF,TGCAGTGCTAGAGGAGGCGGGAGGGCCTACAATGAGCAGTTCTTC
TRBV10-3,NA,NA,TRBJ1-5,CAISESGMGRPQHF,TGTGCCATCAGTGAGTCAGGGATGGGACGGCCCCAGCATTTT
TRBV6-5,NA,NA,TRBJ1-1,CASSYVLGGTEAFF,TGTGCCAGCAGTTACGTTCTGGGGGGCACTGAAGCTTTCTTT
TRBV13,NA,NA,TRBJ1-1,CASSPRSFLPEAFF,TGTGCCAGCAGCCCCCGGTCGTTTCTTCCTGAAGCTTTCTTT
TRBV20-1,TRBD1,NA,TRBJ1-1,CSASIGGGTEAFF,TGCAGTGCTAGTATAGGGGGCGGCACTGAAGCTTTCTTT
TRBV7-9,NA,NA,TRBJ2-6,CASFSSGTGGPGGANVLTF,TGTGCCAGCTTCTCATCAGGGACTGGCGGGCCTGGGGGGGCCAACGTCCTGACTTTC
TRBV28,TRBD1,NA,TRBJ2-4,CASSLEGQGRDIQYF,TGTGCCAGCAGTTTGGAGGGACAGGGGAGAGACATTCAGTACTTC
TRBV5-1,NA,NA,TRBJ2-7,CASSTHRVTAYEQYF,TGCGCCAGCAGCACTCACAGGGTAACGGCCTACGAGCAGTACTTC
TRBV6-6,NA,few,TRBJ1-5,CASSKTHNQPQHF,TGTGCCAGCAGCAAGACTCACAATCAGCCCCAGCATTTT
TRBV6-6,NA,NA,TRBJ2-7,CASSEVGYNEQYF,TGTGCCAGCTCGGAGGTGGGCTACAATGAGCAGTACTTC
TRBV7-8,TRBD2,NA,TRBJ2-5,CASSYGRLAGGPVETQYF,TGTGCCAGCAGCTACGGGAGGCTAGCGGGAGGGCCCGTGGAGACCCAGTACTTC
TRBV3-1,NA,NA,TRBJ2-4,CASSPHGHAKNIQYF,TGTGCCAGCAGCCCCCACGGGCATGCCAAAAACATTCAGTACTTC
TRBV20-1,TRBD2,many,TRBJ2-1,CSARDRRLAGGPSYNEQFF,TGCAGTGCTAGAGATCGGAGACTAGCGGGAGGGCCCTCCTACAATGAGCAGTTCTTC
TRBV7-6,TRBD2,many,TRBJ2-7,CASSLALAGAYEQYF,TGTGCCAGCAGCTTAGCACTAGCGGGTGCCTACGAGCAGTACTTC
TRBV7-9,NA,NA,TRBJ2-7,CASSLSLPTAGEQYF,TGTGCCAGCAGCTTAAGCTTGCCGACAGCGGGCGAGCAGTACTTC
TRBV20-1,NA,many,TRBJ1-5,CSARGDSNQPQHF,TGCAGTGCTAGAGGGGATAGCAATCAGCCCCAGCATTTT
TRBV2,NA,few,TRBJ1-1,CASSLLGSQNTEAFF,TGTGCCAGCAGCCTACTTGGCTCCCAGAACACTGAAGCTTTCTTT
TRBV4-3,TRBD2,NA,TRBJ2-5,CASSQDPGLDGSEQYF,TGCGCCAGCAGCCAAGACCCGGGACTAGACGGCAGTGAGCAGTACTTC
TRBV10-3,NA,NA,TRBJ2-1,CATSVSSEQFF,TGTGCCACCAGCGTAAGCAGCGAGCAGTTCTTC